The clone carrying this T cell receptor beta chain was counted a few times. The data were obtained in a study of cytomegalovirus exposure and HLA in healthy donors. Assay: immunoSEQ multiplex PCR; the TCRdb copy retains only in-frame clones and omits some. The sample shows 200,000 to 250,000 clones, roughly 87% of them seen only once. V lost 5 bases and J 4 bases, leaving 11 bases between the germline ends. The CDR3 runs 13 residues. Germline CDR1 and CDR2: SGHTA and FQGNSA. The chain couples TRBV7-2 to TRBJ1-2; D remains unclear. The origin of this receptor is a woman in her late teens or twenties in good health and CMV-seropositive. Sequencing input: PBMCs. CDR3 sequence reads: CASSTGRGYGYTF. The CDR3 region has the DNA TGTGCCAGCAGCACCGGCCGAGGCTATGGCTACACCTTC. Filled out from reference TRBV7-2 and TRBJ1-2, the complete variable domain reads GAGVSQSPSNKVTEKGKDVELRCDPISGHTALYWYRQSLGQGLEFLIYFQGNSAPDKSGLPSDRFSAERTGGSVSTLTIQRTQQEDSAVYLCASSTGRGYGYTFGSGTRLTVV.